This passage covers 25 T cell receptor beta chains from one sample sequenced in a study of human T cells and chemical hapten exposure. As to time point: patch test 3, about 24 weeks after DPC sensitization. Described treatment: therapeutic diphenylcyclopropenone sensitization with weekly scalp DPC. TCRdb re-called the RACE reads with MiXCR, one entry per CDR3 protein. The table lists 120,000 or so distinct CDR3 sequences, about 10% of them singletons. The source was whole blood, collected in connection with sensitization to the hapten diphenylcyclopropenone (DPC). These receptors were obtained from a woman between 50 and 59 years old with alopecia areata. Some clones in this sample may be carry-over from other donors' samples.

This clonotype was observed a few times. V is TRBV29-1 and J is TRBJ2-7, with 8 bases aligning to TRBD1. This CDR3 contains 12 residues. J gave up 5 bases and V 7 bases, and 7 bases lay outside the gene matches. Germline-derived CDR1 and CDR2 are SQVTM and ANQGSEA. CDR3 coding DNA: TGCAGCGCCCGGACAGGGACCCACGAGCAGTACTTC. This translates into CSARTGTHEQYF.

This chain uses TRBV20-1 with TRBJ2-1; 12 positions agree with TRBD1. This CDR3 is 14 amino acids long. After removal of 7 bases from V and 7 bases from J, the junction contained 8 bases not matched to a gene. Germline assignment: CDR1 DFQATT and CDR2 SNEGSKA (reference sequence). The CDR3 protein is CSGAGTGGWNEQFF. In nucleotides, the CDR3 is TGCAGTGGCGCTGGGACAGGGGGCTGGAATGAGCAGTTCTTC.

The chain is built from TRBV20-1 and TRBJ2-7, with unresolved D. V was cut by 2 bases and J by 5 bases, with 25 bases left in between. The CDR3 sequence is 17 residues long. The germline V gene has CDR1 DFQATT and CDR2 SNEGSKA (reference sequence). CDR3 residues: CSARSQQISGRRNEQYF. CDR3 nucleotides: TGCAGTGCTAGATCCCAGCAGATTTCCGGGCGTCGGAACGAGCAGTACTTC.

This clonotype was seen more than once but under ten times. This chain links TRBV3-2 with TRBJ1-5; the listed D gene, TRBD1, was not tested against the DNA. TRBV3-2 is a pseudogene segment. This CDR3 contains 20 residues. The CDR3 bases are TGTGCCAGCAGCCAAGGTTTTTGTTCCCCGGTAACCTATAGCAATCAGCCCCAGCATTTT. Its translation: CASSQGFCSPVTYSNQPQHF.

The genes are TRBV30 and TRBJ2-7; 9 nucleotides agree with TRBD2. J was trimmed by 3 bases and V by 4 bases; bases with no gene match: 10. The CDR3 length is 15 residues. In germline, CDR1 is GTSNPN, CDR2 SVGIG (reference sequence). The CDR3 sequence: CAWTPLTSGVYEQYF. Written as DNA, the CDR3 is TGTGCCTGGACCCCCCTGACTAGCGGAGTCTACGAGCAGTACTTC.

This clonotype has a handful of counts. The chain employs TRBV6-5 and TRBJ2-7; 10 nucleotides line up with TRBD2. Trimming at V came to 2 bases and at J to 7 bases, leaving 8 bases not matched to a gene. The CDR3 has 15 amino acids. The germline V gene encodes CDR1 MNHEY and CDR2 SVGAGI. CDR3 coding DNA: TGTGCCAGCAGTTACGTTACTAGCGGGGTAGGAGAGCAGTACTTC. This codes for CASSYVTSGVGEQYF.

The DNA of the CDR3 is TGTGCCAGCAGCGCTGTGGGGACTAGCACAGATACGCAGTATTTT. This codes for CASSAVGTSTDTQYF. This chain links TRBV9 with TRBJ2-3; a possible D gene is TRBD2 (6 bases). Trimming cost V 3 bases and J 0 bases, with 11 bases left between them. In germline, CDR1 is SGDLS, CDR2 YYNGEE. This CDR3 comprises 15 residues.

This clonotype was observed many times. The CDR3 nucleotides are TGTGCCAGCAGCTCCTTAACAGGGGACTATGGCTACACCTTC. Protein product: CASSSLTGDYGYTF. The chain uses TRBV7-9 and TRBJ1-2, with 7 bases that match TRBD1. V was clipped by 4 bases and J by 3 bases; unmatched bases: 5. The CDR3 sequence is 14 residues long. In germline, CDR1 is SEHNR, CDR2 FQNEAQ (reference sequence).

CDR3 residues: CASSQDWDQPQHF. In DNA form, the CDR3 reads TGTGCCAGCAGCCAAGATTGGGATCAGCCCCAGCATTTT. V usage is TRBV3-1 and J usage is TRBJ1-5; D ambiguous. This CDR3 spans 13 amino acids. Germline loops: CDR1 LGHDT, CDR2 YNNKEL (reference sequence). Trimming removed 0 bases at V and 5 bases at J, with 5 bases between.

This clonotype has more than one count but fewer than ten. The chain combines TRBV7-2 with TRBJ1-5; D gene uncertain. Per germline, CDR1 SGHTA and CDR2 FQGNSA. V was cut by 0 bases and J by 4 bases, with 4 bases left in between. This CDR3 region has 13 residues. The CDR3 loop reads CASSLAPNQPQHF. CDR3 coding DNA: TGTGCCAGCAGCTTAGCCCCTAATCAGCCCCAGCATTTT.

This clonotype was observed many times. The DNA for the CDR3 is TGTGCCAGCAGAGATTTAGCCAAAAACATTCAGTACTTC. It yields the protein CASRDLAKNIQYF. The chain couples TRBV28 to TRBJ2-4; D is unresolved. V shed 6 bases and J shed 0 bases, with 6 bases lying between them. This CDR3 comprises 13 residues. Germline V CDR1 and CDR2: MDHEN, SYDVKM.

This clonotype has only a few counts. The chain employs TRBV5-1 and TRBJ2-7; 8 bases fit TRBD2. V lost 3 bases to trimming and J lost 5 bases; unmatched junction nucleotides: 4. The germline gives CDR1 SGHRS, CDR2 YFSETQ. The CDR3 sequence is 13 residues long. CDR3 loop: CASSYSGANEQYF. The CDR3 coding sequence is TGCGCCAGCAGCTATAGCGGGGCGAACGAGCAGTACTTC.

The table lists this clonotype with many counts. The chain has TRBV20-1 and TRBJ1-6; D may be TRBD1 (6 bases). Germline CDR1 and CDR2: DFQATT and SNEGSKA (reference sequence). This CDR3 spans 15 amino acids. The V gene lost 3 bases and the J gene lost 6 bases, with 15 bases spanning the gap. This CDR3 reads CSASAGGIGNSPLHF. CDR3 sequence (DNA): TGCAGTGCTAGTGCTGGGGGCATTGGTAATTCACCCCTCCACTTT.

This chain connects TRBV12-3 or TRBV12-4 to TRBJ1-5; weak D call: TRBD1 (5 bases). The CDR3 is made up of 15 amino acids. Trimming cost V 3 bases and J 7 bases, with 16 bases left between them. Written as DNA, the CDR3 is TGTGCCAGCAGTTTCGGGGACGGGGGGACGCAGCCCCAGCATTTT. This codes for CASSFGDGGTQPQHF.

This clonotype was picked up many times. The gene calls are TRBV15 and TRBJ1-5; perhaps TRBD1 as D (5 bases). Trimming removed 1 base at V and 4 bases at J, with 14 bases between. CDR1 and CDR2 (germline): LNHNV, YYDKDF (reference sequence). This CDR3 region has 16 residues. The CDR3 DNA sequence: TGTGCCACCAGCAGAGTTAGGGCAGGGTGGAATCAGCCCCAGCATTTT. Protein: CATSRVRAGWNQPQHF.

With respect to this clonotype: A clone one base away is much larger, so this may be a read error. The chain carries TRBV9 and TRBJ1-2, with D unclear. CDR1 is SGDLS and CDR2 is YYNGEE in the germline V gene. V was shortened by 1 base and J by 0 bases, with 16 bases between the two germline ends. The CDR3 has 17 residues. The chain's CDR3 is CASSVQTDPGPNYGYTF. As DNA, the CDR3 is TGTGCCAGCAGCGTACAGACGGACCCTGGGCCTAACTATGGCTACACCTTC.

This clonotype was picked up a small number of times. The V call is TRBV21-1, the J call TRBJ2-5. TRBV21-1 counts as a pseudogene. The CDR3 covers 16 residues. Written as DNA, the CDR3 is TGTGCCAGCAGCAAAACTCGGGGTCCGTACCAAGAGACCCAGTACTTC. Translating it yields CASSKTRGPYQETQYF.

This chain joins TRBV3-1 and TRBJ2-1; D is perhaps TRBD2 (6 bases). V shed 1 base and J shed 8 bases, with 12 bases lying between them. CDR1 and CDR2 from the germline V gene are LGHDT and YNNKEL (reference sequence). The CDR3 runs to 14 residues. CDR3 protein: CASSQGWEEDEQFF. The CDR3, as DNA: TGTGCCAGCAGCCAAGGCTGGGAGGAAGATGAGCAGTTCTTC.

This clonotype was observed a handful of times. V usage is TRBV12-3 or TRBV12-4 and J usage is TRBJ1-4, with 7 bases that match TRBD1. This CDR3 has 15 amino acids. J was trimmed by 7 bases and V by 5 bases; bases with no gene match: 10. CDR3 residues: CASSPIQGGSEKLFF. The CDR3, as DNA: TGTGCCAGCAGTCCAATCCAGGGGGGGAGTGAAAAACTGTTTTTT.

This clonotype has only a few counts. This chain joins TRBV4-3 and TRBJ1-6; D not resolved. Trimming left V 4 bases short and J 7 bases short, with 11 bases between. Germline CDR1 and CDR2: LGHNA and YSLEER. The CDR3 consists of 14 residues. DNA for the CDR3: TGCGCCAGCAGCCCAGTAGTACAGAATTCACCCCTCCACTTT. This sequence encodes CASSPVVQNSPLHF.

The chain uses TRBV6-2 or TRBV6-3 and TRBJ1-6; D not resolved. Trimming removed 2 bases from V and 10 bases from J, with 12 bases in between. Germline CDR1 is MNHEY and CDR2 is SVGEGT. The CDR3 is 14 residues long. The CDR3 DNA sequence: TGTGCCAGCAGTTACGTCGGGAACTCATCACCCCTCCACTTT. Amino acids: CASSYVGNSSPLHF.

This clonotype was seen ten or more times. This chain connects TRBV9 to TRBJ2-1, with a tentative D call TRBD2 (5 bases). The CDR3 is 14 amino acids. Germline V gene data show CDR1 as SGDLS and CDR2 as YYNGEE. Between the trimmed V and J ends, which lost 4 bases and 9 bases, there was a span of 17 bases. The CDR3 DNA reads as TGTGCCAGCAGCCTACTATCAGAGGGCGGTGAGCAGTTCTTC. Its protein product is CASSLLSEGGEQFF.

The chain has TRBV20-1 and TRBJ2-2; TRBD1 matches 9 bases. V lost 6 bases and J lost 4; bases outside the gene matches: 9. The germline V gene has CDR1 DFQATT and CDR2 SNEGSKA (reference sequence). The CDR3 is made up of 15 amino acids. The CDR3 region has the DNA TGCAGTGCCAGGCCCGGGACAGGGATCACCGGGGAGCTGTTTTTT. Its protein is CSARPGTGITGELFF.

This clonotype was observed a handful of times. The chain employs TRBV27 and TRBJ1-2; 12 bases map to TRBD1. J lost 6 bases, V lost 0 bases, and 5 bases had no gene match. The germline CDR1 and CDR2 sequences are MNHEY and SMNVEV (reference sequence). The CDR3 has 16 amino acids. CDR3 protein: CASSLSMGQGADGYTF. CDR3 bases: TGTGCCAGCAGTTTATCTATGGGACAGGGGGCGGATGGCTACACCTTC.

V gene TRBV29-1 combines with J gene TRBJ1-2, with D unclear. Trimming removed 3 bases from V and 4 bases from J, with 12 bases in between. Germline assignment: CDR1 SQVTM and CDR2 ANQGSEA. The CDR3 covers 13 residues. The chain's CDR3 is CSVDPVDSYGYTF. The CDR3 DNA reads TGCAGCGTTGATCCCGTGGATAGCTATGGCTACACCTTC.